The clone carrying this TCR beta chain turned up a few times. Its target is not known. TCRalpha and TCRbeta libraries used 5'RACE with constant-segment primers and UMIs. MiXCR, applied by TCRdb to the 5' RACE reads, yields one record per CDR3 protein. The repertoire holds 170,000 or so distinct CDR3 sequences, with roughly a fifth as singletons. The sample originates from a study of T-cell memory formation after mild COVID-19. Study-level results: In second-wave clones peaking day 37, SARS-CoV-2 specificity remained unconfirmed.

Trimming left V 1 base short and J 6 bases short, with 13 bases between. The CDR3 totals 15 residues. Per germline, CDR1 SGHVS and CDR2 FNYEAQ. This sequence originates from an adult woman who had mild COVID-19 (a few samples of this study predate the infection). Cell type and time point are not known. The chain carries TRBV7-6 and TRBJ2-1; D gene ambiguous. Sequenced input: PBMCs or a T cell subset sorted from them (not recorded which). The CDR3 coding sequence is TGTGCCAGCAGCTTAGGCACAAGCAGAGGCAATGAGCAGTTCTTC. It yields the protein CASSLGTSRGNEQFF.